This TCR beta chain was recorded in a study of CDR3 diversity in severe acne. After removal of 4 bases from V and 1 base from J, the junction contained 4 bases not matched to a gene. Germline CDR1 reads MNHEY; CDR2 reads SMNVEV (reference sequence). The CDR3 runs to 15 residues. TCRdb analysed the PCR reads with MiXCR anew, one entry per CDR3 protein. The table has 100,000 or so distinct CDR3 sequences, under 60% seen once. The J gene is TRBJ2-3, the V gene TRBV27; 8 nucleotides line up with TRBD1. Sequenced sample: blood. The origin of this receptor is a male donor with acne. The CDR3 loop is CASSSPGQGTDTQYF. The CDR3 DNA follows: TGTGCCAGCAGTTCCCCGGGACAGGGCACAGATACGCAGTATTTT.